One sample yielded the 14 T cell receptor beta chains listed below, sequenced in a study of blood T cell repertoires in COVID-19. Assay: immunoSEQ multiplex PCR; the TCRdb copy retains only in-frame clones and omits some. The sample lists more than 150,000 clones; around 86% were seen once. Specimen: peripheral blood. These receptors came from a woman aged 40 to 50 with acute or convalescent COVID-19.

This clone was observed a few times. This rearrangement joins TRBV29-1 to TRBJ1-5; perhaps TRBD1 as D (5 bases). The CDR3 contains 12 residues. The germline gives CDR1 SQVTM, CDR2 ANQGSEA. V gave up 4 bases and J gave up 4 bases, with 8 bases separating them. CDR3 coding DNA: TGCAGCGTTGGAACAGGTAATCAGCCCCAGCATTTT. It codes for CSVGTGNQPQHF.

The V call is TRBV5-1, the J call TRBJ2-3; 7 bases match TRBD2. Germline V gives CDR1 SGHRS, CDR2 YFSETQ. V lost 1 base, J lost 3 bases, and 2 bases stayed unmatched. The CDR3 contains 14 residues. DNA of the CDR3: TGCGCCAGCAGCTTGTTGCGGGGGACAGATACGCAGTATTTT. This encodes CASSLLRGTDTQYF.

V is TRBV11-2 and J is TRBJ2-4, with TRBD1 as a possible D gene (6 bases). Trimming stripped 5 bases from V and 9 bases from J, with 23 bases between. Germline V gene lookup returns CDR1 SGHAT and CDR2 FQNNGV. The CDR3 has 16 residues. The CDR3, as DNA: TGTGCCAGCAGCCTCTTGACAGGACGGCCCACAACCATTCAGTACTTC. It is translated as CASSLLTGRPTTIQYF.

DNA for the CDR3: TGTGCCTGGACATCGGGGGGCTACGAGCAGTACTTC. This codes for CAWTSGGYEQYF. The V and J genes are TRBV30 and TRBJ2-7, with 7 bases aligning to TRBD2. The CDR3 totals 12 residues. CDR1 GTSNPN and CDR2 SVGIG come from the germline V gene (reference sequence). V lost 4 bases and J lost 3; bases outside the gene matches: 3.

The chain combines TRBV27 with TRBJ2-7; 7 nucleotides align to TRBD2. Germline V gives CDR1 MNHEY, CDR2 SMNVEV (reference sequence). Trimming cost V 5 bases and J 3 bases; bases outside gene matches: 10. The CDR3 runs to 15 residues. The CDR3: CASSPRGAGNYEQYF. CDR3 in DNA: TGTGCCAGCAGTCCCCGAGGAGCGGGAAACTACGAGCAGTACTTC.

A few counts support this clone. V usage is TRBV7-6 and J usage is TRBJ2-7; tentatively, D is TRBD2 (6 bases). Trimming removed 4 bases at V and 6 bases at J, with 19 bases between. The CDR3 extends over 15 amino acids. Germline CDR1 SGHVS, CDR2 FNYEAQ. The CDR3, as DNA: TGTGCCAGCAGCTCCCAACCGGGGGAGCGGGTCGAGCAGTACTTC. Translated, it gives CASSSQPGERVEQYF. The full variable domain, in which reference TRBV7-6 and TRBJ2-7 provide the parts outside the CDR3, is GAGVSQSPRYKVTKRGQDVALRCDPISGHVSLYWYRQALGQGPEFLTYFNYEAQQDKSGLPNDRFSAERPEGSISTLTIQRTEQRDSAMYRCASSSQPGERVEQYFGPGTRLTVT.

This sequence joins TRBV5-4 and TRBJ2-1; 7 bases are a match to TRBD2. V lost 1 base and J lost 5; bases outside the gene matches: 6. The length of the CDR3 is 15 residues. Germline lookup yields CDR1 SGHNT and CDR2 YYREEE (reference sequence). The CDR3 region is CASSLRLAENNEQFF. DNA of the CDR3: TGTGCCAGCAGCTTGAGGCTAGCGGAAAACAATGAGCAGTTCTTC. The full variable domain, with the rest looked up from reference TRBV5-4 and TRBJ2-1, is ETGVTQSPTHLIKTRGQQVTLRCSSQSGHNTVSWYQQALGQGPQFIFQYYREEENGRGNFPPRFSGLQFPNYSSELNVNALELDDSALYLCASSLRLAENNEQFFGPGTRLTVL.

The rearrangement joins TRBV7-2 to TRBJ1-3; TRBD1 is a possible D gene (5 bases). The CDR3 sequence is 14 residues long. Germline CDR1 is SGHTA and CDR2 is FQGNSA. The V gene lost 4 bases and the J gene lost 0 bases, with 7 bases spanning the gap. The CDR3 here is CASSSQGSGNTIYF. The CDR3 DNA sequence: TGTGCCAGCAGCTCTCAGGGCTCTGGAAACACCATATATTTT.

The V and J genes are TRBV28 and TRBJ1-2; no clear D. The CDR3 runs to 11 residues. The germline CDR1 and CDR2 sequences are MDHEN and SYDVKM. Between the trimmed V and J ends, which lost 7 bases and 2 bases, there was a span of 5 bases. The CDR3 DNA follows: TGTGCCAGCAATGGCAACTATGGCTACACCTTC. As protein: CASNGNYGYTF.

This clone was counted once. J is TRBJ1-1 and V is TRBV10-3; possibly TRBD1 for D (5 bases). Germline-derived CDR1 and CDR2 are ENHRY and SYGVKD. V lost 6 bases, J lost 6 bases, and 14 bases lay in between. CDR3 length: 13 residues. The DNA of the CDR3 is TGTGCCATCAGGGGAGGGGAACGGTCTGAAGCTTTCTTT. It yields the protein CAIRGGERSEAFF.

CDR3 nucleotides: TGTGCCAGCAGCCAAGGACAGGGACAAGCTAACTATGGCTACACCTTC. Protein: CASSQGQGQANYGYTF. The rearrangement joins TRBV3-1 (or the pseudogene TRBV3-2) to TRBJ1-2; TRBD1 agrees at 7 bases. Trimming took 1 base from V and 0 from J; bases not matched to a gene: 5. The CDR3 covers 16 residues. Germline V CDR1 and CDR2: LGHDT, YNNKEL (reference sequence).

The V and J genes are TRBV10-3 and TRBJ2-3; D ambiguous. Germline V gene lookup returns CDR1 ENHRY and CDR2 SYGVKD. V dropped 3 bases and J dropped 0 bases, with 10 bases sitting between them. CDR3 length equals 15 residues. CDR3 sequence (DNA): TGTGCCATCAGTGACCCATACTCTAGCACAGATACGCAGTATTTT. As protein: CAISDPYSSTDTQYF.

This clone was counted between two and nine times. J is TRBJ1-5 and V is TRBV6-2 or TRBV6-3, with 7 bases aligning to TRBD1. The length of the CDR3 is 15 residues. The germline gives CDR1 MNHEY, CDR2 SVGEGT. The J segment lost 5 bases and the V segment lost 2 bases, leaving 6 bases of the junction unmatched. Written as DNA, the CDR3 is TGTGCCAGCAGTTACAGGGGGCGATATGATCAGCCCCAGCATTTT. Its translation: CASSYRGRYDQPQHF.

This clone was counted between two and nine times. The CDR3 is CSASSRDYEQYF. CDR3 sequence (DNA): TGCAGTGCTAGTAGCAGGGACTACGAGCAGTACTTC. This rearrangement joins TRBV20-1 to TRBJ2-7; a possible D gene is TRBD1 (5 bases). Germline V gives CDR1 DFQATT, CDR2 SNEGSKA (reference sequence). V was shortened by 3 bases and J by 3 bases, with 9 bases between the two germline ends. This CDR3 comprises 12 residues.